One sample yielded the 28 T cell receptor beta chains listed below, sequenced in a study of blood T cells in healthy people across ages. Primers used in a second PCR of roughly 7 to 12 cycles were a sample-barcoded 5' primer and a J-beta primer mix. TCRdb re-called the 5' RACE reads with MiXCR, one entry per CDR3 protein. The data hold about 780,000 distinct CDR3 sequences, with around half observed a single time. Sequencing used blood. These receptors were taken from an elderly man in good health.

This clonotype was recorded only once. The chain recombines TRBV28 with TRBJ2-3; 9 positions agree with TRBD2. The germline CDR1 and CDR2 sequences are MDHEN and SYDVKM. CDR3 size: 18 residues. The trim removed 4 bases at V and 0 bases at J, leaving 11 bases unmatched. The CDR3 bases are TGTGCCAGCAGTTCAATATTGGCCACTAGCGGGAGCACAGATACGCAGTATTTT. Residues: CASSSILATSGSTDTQYF.

The chain joins TRBV10-2 to TRBJ2-1; 8 nucleotides agree with TRBD2. The J call is doubtful: the DNA matches TRBJ2-7 better. The germline V gene has CDR1 WSHSY and CDR2 SAAADI. The CDR3 is 14 amino acids. The CDR3 sequence is CASIPSGLINEQYF. The DNA of the CDR3 is TGCGCCAGCATCCCTAGCGGGCTAATCAACGAGCAGTACTTC.

Regarding this clonotype: This clone may be a read error of a much larger clone one base away. V is TRBV20-1 and J is TRBJ2-7; 8 bases are a match to TRBD2. Germline assignment: CDR1 DFQATT and CDR2 SNEGSKA (reference sequence). There are 15 residues in the CDR3. V lost 6 bases, J lost 5 bases, and 15 bases stayed unmatched. This chain's CDR3 is CSALRSRAGVNEQYF. CDR3 nucleotides: TGCAGTGCCCTCAGGTCCCGAGCGGGAGTAAACGAGCAGTACTTC.

As regards this clonotype: The junction differs from germline at one of its ends, possibly a read error. The chain has TRBV12-3 or TRBV12-4 and TRBJ2-3; TRBD2 might be the D (6 bases). The CDR3 has 16 residues. The CDR3 sequence: CASSLTRGCSTDTEYF. CDR3 in DNA: TGTGCCAGCAGTTTGACTAGAGGTTGCAGCACAGATACGGAGTATTTT.

This clonotype was recorded at least ten times. The chain is built from TRBV7-8 and TRBJ2-7; 7 nucleotides align to TRBD1. CDR3 length: 16 residues. Germline V lookup: CDR1 SGHVS, CDR2 FQNEAQ. Trimming at V came to 6 bases and at J to 4 bases, leaving 15 bases not matched to a gene. The CDR3 DNA is TGTGCCAGCAGACTCTCCGTCACAGGGGCTCGGTACGAGCAGTACTTC. It yields the protein CASRLSVTGARYEQYF.

The chain carries TRBV7-2 and TRBJ2-1; maybe TRBD2 (5 bases). Trimming removed 2 bases from V and 8 bases from J, with 7 bases in between. The CDR3 loop spans 12 amino acids. The germline V gene encodes CDR1 SGHTA and CDR2 FQGNSA. CDR3 bases: TGTGCCAGCAGCTTAAGCGGTCATGAGCAGTTCTTC. Amino acids: CASSLSGHEQFF.

This clonotype has at least ten counts. This chain uses TRBV12-3 or TRBV12-4 with TRBJ2-7; D not certain. The CDR3 sequence is 11 residues long. The V and J ends lost 4 bases and 7 bases respectively, with 8 bases between them. CDR3 region: CASSSSTEQYF. For the CDR3, the DNA is TGTGCCAGCAGTTCCTCGACGGAGCAGTACTTC.

This clonotype was counted at least ten times. This chain uses TRBV7-2 with TRBJ2-1, with D perhaps given as TRBD1 or TRBD2 (5 bases each). The CDR3 has 13 residues. Germline assignment: CDR1 SGHTA and CDR2 FQGNSA. Trimming pared 5 bases from V and 5 bases from J, leaving 10 bases between. The CDR3 DNA reads as TGTGCCAGCAGCGGGGGACCCAACAATGAGCAGTTCTTC. It encodes CASSGGPNNEQFF.

This clonotype was recorded only once. An end of the junction differs from the germline gene, which may be a read error. The rearrangement links TRBV5-6 to TRBJ2-2; 7 bases match TRBD1. The CDR3 is made up of 15 amino acids. Germline loops: CDR1 SGHDT, CDR2 YYEEEE. CDR3 sequence: CASRSTGANTGKLFF. CDR3 DNA: TGTGCCAGCAGGTCTACAGGGGCGAACACCGGGAAGCTGTTTTTT.

The chain is built from TRBV12-3 or TRBV12-4 and TRBJ2-3; the match to TRBD2 covers 8 bases. The CDR3 is 17 residues long. J was trimmed by 6 bases and V by 3 bases; bases with no gene match: 14. The CDR3 spells CASSLAGSGTRGDTQYF. CDR3 DNA: TGTGCCAGCAGTTTGGCGGGTAGCGGGACACGGGGTGATACGCAGTATTTT.

The chain recombines TRBV2 with TRBJ1-1, with a tentative D call TRBD1 (5 bases). With 6 bases removed from V and 4 bases from J, the gap between germline ends came to 12 bases. CDR1 SNHLY and CDR2 FYNNEI come from the germline V gene. This CDR3 is 13 amino acids long. Here the CDR3 reads CASRVSGTTEAFF. The CDR3 coding sequence is TGTGCCAGCAGGGTTTCGGGGACCACTGAAGCTTTCTTT.

This clonotype was detected only a few times. This chain links TRBV5-1 with TRBJ2-5, with 11 nucleotides matching TRBD2. The CDR3 is made up of 16 amino acids. Trimming cost V 4 bases and J 1 base; bases outside gene matches: 6. CDR1 is SGHRS, CDR2 YFSETQ, per germline. CDR3 sequence reads: CASSQPGLAAQETQYF. For the CDR3, the DNA is TGCGCCAGCAGCCAACCGGGACTAGCGGCCCAAGAGACCCAGTACTTC.

As to this clonotype: This clone may be a read error of a much larger clone one base away. The chain links TRBV7-2 to TRBJ2-3, with TRBD2 matching 8 bases. V shed 5 bases and J 1 base; nucleotides not matched to a gene: 8. In germline, CDR1 is SGHTA, CDR2 FQGNSA. This CDR3 is built from 16 residues. Written as DNA, the CDR3 is TGTGCCAGCAGCCGGACCGGGACTAGTGGCACAGATACGCAGTATTTT. Encoded protein: CASSRTGTSGTDTQYF. Full variable domain (outside the CDR3, taken from reference TRBV7-2 and TRBJ2-3): GAGVSQSPSNKVTEKGKDVELRCDPISGHTALYWYRQSLGQGLEFLIYFQGNSAPDKSGLPSDRFSAERTGGSVSTLTIQRTQQEDSAVYLCASSRTGTSGTDTQYFGPGTRLTVL.

This clonotype was seen only a few times. The chain links TRBV20-1 to TRBJ2-1; 7 bases fit TRBD2. Germline CDR1 reads DFQATT; CDR2 reads SNEGSKA (reference sequence). Losses at the gene ends were 3 bases for V and 8 bases for J; bases not matched to a gene: 13. This CDR3 region has 15 residues. CDR3 DNA: TGCAGTGCTAGTTCGTTCCTAGCGGCTGTCGATGAGCAGTTCTTC. Protein sequence: CSASSFLAAVDEQFF.

V and J are TRBV29-1 and TRBJ2-1; 11 nucleotides match TRBD2. Unmatched junction bases numbered 8, after V lost 5 bases and J lost 8 bases. The germline V gene encodes CDR1 SQVTM and CDR2 ANQGSEA. The CDR3 spans 14 residues. The DNA of the CDR3 is TGCAGCGTTATAGCGGGGGGGCCGCTCGATGAGCAGTTCTTC. Its translation is CSVIAGGPLDEQFF.

CDR3: CASSVGRGPNTGELFF. The CDR3 DNA is TGTGCCAGCAGCGTAGGAAGGGGGCCGAACACCGGGGAGCTGTTTTTT. The V and J genes are TRBV9 and TRBJ2-2; 7 positions agree with TRBD1. Looked up from germline, CDR1 is SGDLS and CDR2 is YYNGEE. CDR3 size: 16 residues. J was trimmed by 0 bases and V by 0 bases; bases with no gene match: 2. The entire variable domain, with the rest obtained from reference TRBV9 and TRBJ2-2, is as follows: DSGVTQTPKHLITATGQRVTLRCSPRSGDLSVYWYQQSLDQGLQFLIQYYNGEERAKGNILERFSAQQFPDLHSELNLSSLELGDSALYFCASSVGRGPNTGELFFGEGSRLTVL.

The genes are TRBV7-2 and TRBJ2-5, with D perhaps matching TRBD2 (5 bases). Germline V gene sequence: CDR1 SGHTA, CDR2 FQGNSA. The CDR3 consists of 16 residues. The V gene lost 5 bases and the J gene lost 5 bases, with 21 bases spanning the gap. The DNA of the CDR3 is TGTGCCAGCAGCCGGGGTGGGGTCCAAGGAGTGGAGACCCAGTACTTC. It translates to CASSRGGVQGVETQYF.

Only a few counts were recorded for this clonotype. The chain employs TRBV27 and TRBJ2-4; 11 bases agree with TRBD2. The J call may be faulty, since TRBJ2-7 better matches the DNA end. Germline lookup yields CDR1 MNHEY and CDR2 SMNVEV (reference sequence). This CDR3 comprises 15 residues. CDR3: CASTPLAGALYEQYF. The CDR3 bases are TGTGCCAGCACTCCACTAGCGGGAGCCCTCTACGAGCAGTACTTC.

This clonotype was seen a few times. V gene TRBV11-2 combines with J gene TRBJ2-3; D is unclear. The CDR3 runs 15 residues. V was pared by 0 bases and J by 2 bases, with 9 bases between. Germline assignment: CDR1 SGHAT and CDR2 FQNNGV. In nucleotides, the CDR3 is TGTGCCAGCAGCTTAGAAGGCAGTTACACAGATACGCAGTATTTT. It is translated as CASSLEGSYTDTQYF.

As to this clonotype: The junction and the germline gene differ at one end; a read error may be behind it. The chain has TRBV20-1 and TRBJ2-2; 9 bases line up with TRBD2. CDR3 length equals 17 residues. CDR1 is DFQATT and CDR2 is SNEGSKA in the germline V gene (reference sequence). The CDR3 DNA reads as TGCAGTGCTGCCCCTTCTCTGGCGGGAGGGGACACCAGGGAGCTGTTTTTT. It is translated as CSAAPSLAGGDTRELFF.

In DNA form, the CDR3 reads TGTGCCAGCAGCGTAGGAGGGACAGGCTACAATGAGCAGTACTTC. Translated: CASSVGGTGYNEQYF. The V and J genes are TRBV9 and TRBJ2-7; 8 positions agree with TRBD1. Trimming at V came to 0 bases and at J to 7 bases, leaving 9 bases not matched to a gene. The CDR3 has 15 residues. Germline values: CDR1 SGDLS, CDR2 YYNGEE.

This clonotype was found a few times. CDR3 sequence: CATCPGQGSYEQYF. CDR3 in DNA: TGTGCCACCTGCCCGGGACAGGGAAGCTACGAGCAGTACTTC. V is TRBV24-1 and J is TRBJ2-7; 9 bases are shared with TRBD1. V was clipped by 9 bases and J by 3 bases; unmatched bases: 8. The CDR3 length is 14 residues. Germline CDR1 and CDR2: KGHDR and SFDVKD.

There are many counts of this clonotype. The chain uses TRBV10-3 and TRBJ2-7, with 7 bases aligning to TRBD2. V shed 0 bases, J shed 3 bases, and the junction held 26 bases outside the gene matches. The CDR3 is 22 residues long. Looked up from germline, CDR1 is ENHRY and CDR2 is SYGVKD. The CDR3 nucleotides read TGTGCCATCAGTGAGTCGAGAAAGGTGTGGGAGGGACTTGGCGCTTCACGCTACGAGCAGTACTTC. Amino acid sequence: CAISESRKVWEGLGASRYEQYF.

CDR3 in amino acids: CASSVADTRRGGYTF. The CDR3 region has the DNA TGTGCCAGCAGCGTGGCCGACACCCGAAGAGGTGGCTACACCTTC. This chain uses TRBV9 with TRBJ1-2; no firm D call. The CDR3 sequence is 15 residues long. Germline CDR1 is SGDLS and CDR2 is YYNGEE. Deletions cut 2 bases from V and 7 bases from J, with 18 bases between.

This clonotype was seen a handful of times. The chain has TRBV20-1 and TRBJ2-1, with D perhaps TRBD1 (5 bases). Germline V gene lookup returns CDR1 DFQATT and CDR2 SNEGSKA (reference sequence). V lost 5 bases to trimming and J lost 2 bases, with 16 bases between them. The length of the CDR3 is 15 residues. The CDR3 spells CSASLMGPTYNEQFF. DNA of the CDR3: TGCAGTGCTTCCTTAATGGGGCCAACCTACAATGAGCAGTTCTTC.

In this sample, this clonotype turned up many times. V gene TRBV12-3 or TRBV12-4 combines with J gene TRBJ2-1; the D gene is possibly TRBD2 (5 bases). This CDR3 is built from 15 residues. V lost 5 bases and J lost 0, with 11 bases in between. This chain's CDR3 is CASSGGAGSYNEQFF. For the CDR3, the DNA is TGTGCCAGCAGTGGAGGAGCCGGCTCCTACAATGAGCAGTTCTTC.

The V gene is TRBV7-3, the J gene TRBJ1-2; a weak D match, TRBD1 (6 bases). V dropped 1 base and J dropped 8 bases, with 17 bases sitting between them. Germline V gene sequence: CDR1 SGHTA, CDR2 FQGTGA. This CDR3 is 15 amino acids long. This CDR3 is CASSLMAGEGKGYTF. CDR3 coding DNA: TGTGCCAGCAGCTTAATGGCAGGGGAAGGGAAAGGCTACACCTTC.

Note on this clonotype: A clone one base away is much larger, so this may be a read error. This chain joins TRBV7-9 and TRBJ2-7; D is possibly TRBD1 (6 bases). Germline CDR1 SEHNR, CDR2 FQNEAQ (reference sequence). This CDR3 spans 14 amino acids. The CDR3 region has the DNA TGTGCCAGCAGCCGCCCCGGACAGAATTACGGGCAGTACTTC. It codes for CASSRPGQNYGQYF.